One and the same sample provided the 20 T cell receptor beta chains below, sequenced in a study of T cells in women clearing cervical HPV infection. Libraries were prepared by immunoSEQ multiplex PCR; TCRdb keeps only in-frame clonotypes and omits some of them. Seen in this sample are about 28,000 clones; the ten most common clones hold about a sixth. Source material: blood buffy coat. These receptors were obtained from a woman between 18 and 70 years old with a cervical HPV16 infection that either progressed to CIN3+ or cleared (not recorded which).

Worth noting for this clone: The read is 3 residues too short to cover the CDR3 end, so that end is filled in from the germline J gene. The J gene is TRBJ2-7, the V gene TRBV19, with 8 bases matching TRBD1. Germline V CDR1 and CDR2: LNHDA, SQIVND (reference sequence). J lost 3 bases, V lost 5 bases, and 9 bases had no gene match. There are 15 residues in the CDR3. The CDR3 bases that were read are TGTGCCAGTAGTTTCGGACAGGGCCCCCTCTACGAG. Amino acid sequence: CASSFGQGPLYE. The entire CDR3 sequence reads CASSFGQGPLYEQYF.

As to this clone: The read falls 3 residues short of the CDR3 end, and the missing part is taken from the germline J gene. The chain employs TRBV30 and TRBJ1-2; D possibly corresponds to TRBD1 (5 bases). This CDR3 is 13 amino acids long. Between the trimmed V and J ends, which lost 8 bases and 2 bases, there was a span of 15 bases. Germline CDR1 is GTSNPN and CDR2 is SVGIG (reference sequence). Partial CDR3 DNA: TGTGCCAGGGACGAGCGGGGGAACTATGGC. Protein sequence: CARDERGNYG. In full, the CDR3 reads CARDERGNYGYTF.

In the case of this clone: Sequence at one end of the junction differs from germline and may be a read error. The sequence runs out 3 residues before the end of the CDR3; the remainder is reconstructed from the germline J gene. The chain combines TRBV7-7 with TRBJ2-3; D is perhaps TRBD1 (5 bases). The CDR3 extends over 13 amino acids. Germline loops: CDR1 SSHAT, CDR2 FNYEAQ (reference sequence). CDR3 region: CASSLQGTDTQYF. The part of the CDR3 DNA that was read is TGTGCTAGCAGCTTACAGGGCACAGATACG. The variable domain in full, with the rest retrieved from reference TRBV7-7 and TRBJ2-3, is GAGVSQSPRYKVTKRGQDVTLRCDPISSHATLYWYQQALGQGPEFLTYFNYEAQPDKSGLPSDRFSAERPEGSISTLTIQRTEQRDSAMYRCASSLQGTDTQYFGPGTRLTVL.

Partial CDR3 DNA: TGTGCTAGCGGTCCAGGGCAAACTCTGAACACTGAA. Amino acids: CASGPGQTLNTE. Given in full, the CDR3 is CASGPGQTLNTEAFF. The chain carries TRBV12-5 and TRBJ1-1, with D perhaps TRBD1 (5 bases). The CDR3 end falls 3 residues outside the read, so it is completed with the germline J gene. Germline V gene lookup returns CDR1 LGHNT and CDR2 FRNRAP. V dropped 9 bases and J dropped 0 bases, with 17 bases sitting between them. The CDR3 length is 15 residues.

Of note for this clone: The read ends 3 residues shy of where the CDR3 ends; the end is completed using the germline J gene. This chain connects TRBV6-2 or TRBV6-3 to TRBJ2-2; 7 nucleotides agree with TRBD1. Germline CDR1 MNHEY, CDR2 SVGEGT. Trimming cost V 6 bases and J 7 bases; bases outside gene matches: 11. CDR3 size: 15 residues. The CDR3 loop is CASSVPDREIGELFF. The part of the CDR3 DNA that was read is TGTGCCAGCAGCGTACCAGACAGGGAGATCGGGGAG.

On this clone: The read halts 3 residues ahead of the CDR3 end, with the missing end drawn from the germline J gene. The rearrangement joins TRBV6-1 to TRBJ1-2; perhaps TRBD1 as D (5 bases). Trimming stripped 2 bases from V and 3 bases from J, with 10 bases between. The CDR3 runs to 14 residues. Germline values: CDR1 MNHNS, CDR2 SASEGT. This CDR3 reads CASSETDRYYGYTF. The part of the CDR3 DNA that was read is TGTGCCAGCAGTGAAACCGACAGATACTATGGC.

In regard to this clone: The observed sequence ends 3 residues before the CDR3 terminus, with the missing tail filled in from the germline J gene. The rearrangement uses TRBV30 and TRBJ2-3, with 10 bases fitting TRBD2. This CDR3 is built from 15 residues. Losses at the gene ends were 2 bases for V and 4 bases for J; bases not matched to a gene: 6. Germline CDR1 and CDR2: GTSNPN and SVGIG (reference sequence). CDR3 protein: CAWSTTSGIADTQYF. The sequenced CDR3 bases are TGTGCCTGGAGTACAACTAGCGGGATTGCAGATACG.

Measured by frequency, this clone is medium-sized. The read is 3 residues too short to cover the CDR3 end, so that end is filled in from the germline J gene. V gene TRBV6-2 or TRBV6-3 combines with J gene TRBJ2-1; 8 bases agree with TRBD1. Unmatched junction bases numbered 7, after V lost 7 bases and J lost 2 bases. Germline-derived CDR1 and CDR2 are MNHEY and SVGEGT. The CDR3 runs to 15 residues. CDR3 sequence reads: CASTLPGQAYNEQFF. Partial CDR3 DNA: TGTGCCAGCACCTTACCGGGACAGGCCTACAATGAG.

A note on this clone: The missing CDR3 end, 3 residues past where the read stops, is filled in from the germline J gene. V and J are TRBV18 and TRBJ1-1; D is undetermined. Germline CDR1 KGHSH, CDR2 LQKENI. The CDR3 is made up of 14 amino acids. This CDR3 is CASSPAAYTDTAFF. Incomplete CDR3 DNA: TGTGCCAGCTCACCAGCCGCTTACACAGATACG.

Concerning this clone: Sequencing ends 3 residues short of the CDR3 end; the germline J gene provides the rest. The rearrangement links TRBV2 to TRBJ2-7, with unresolved D. The V gene lost 6 bases and the J gene lost 4 bases, with 10 bases spanning the gap. Germline V lookup: CDR1 SNHLY, CDR2 FYNNEI. The CDR3 sequence is 12 residues long. The CDR3 sequence is CASRPDKYEQYF. CDR3 bases read: TGTGCCAGCAGGCCAGATAAGTACGAG.

Details on this clone: The junction shows a germline mismatch at one end, possibly a read error. The CDR3 is cut off 3 residues early in the read; its end comes from the germline J gene. Other nucleotide sequences from this sample produce the same CDR3. V gene TRBV18 combines with J gene TRBJ1-3; 9 nucleotides line up with TRBD1. CDR3 length: 14 residues. The germline V gene encodes CDR1 KGHSH and CDR2 LQKENI. CDR3 residues: CASSTGGSGNTIYF. The sequenced part of the CDR3 DNA is TGTGCCAGCTCAACAGGGGGCTCTGGAAACACA. The full variable domain, in which reference TRBV18 and TRBJ1-3 provide the parts outside the CDR3, is NAGVMQNPRHLVRRRGQEARLRCSPMKGHSHVYWYRQLPEEGLKFMVYLQKENIIDESGMPKERFSAEFPKEGPSILRIQQVVRGDSAAYFCASSTGGSGNTIYFGEGSWLTVV.

A note on this clone: Coverage ceases 3 residues before the CDR3 finishes, and the germline J gene fills in the end. The rearrangement uses TRBV7-8 and TRBJ2-1, with TRBD2 identical over 9 bases. With 3 bases clipped from V and 8 bases from J, the junction kept 8 bases outside the gene matches. Germline V gene data show CDR1 as SGHVS and CDR2 as FQNEAQ. CDR3 size: 15 residues. The CDR3 reads CASSFRREGNDEQFF. The part of the CDR3 DNA that was read is TGTGCCAGCAGCTTTCGGCGGGAGGGCAACGATGAG.

As to this clone: Coverage ceases 3 residues before the CDR3 finishes, and the germline J gene fills in the end. This rearrangement joins TRBV19 to TRBJ2-7; tentatively, D is TRBD2 (6 bases). From germline, CDR1 is LNHDA and CDR2 SQIVND (reference sequence). The CDR3 consists of 16 residues. V lost 5 bases to trimming and J lost 1 base, with 18 bases between them. The sequenced CDR3 bases are TGTGCCAGTAGTCCCGCTCGGGGGAAATGGTCCTACGAG. Amino acids: CASSPARGKWSYE. The full CDR3 protein is CASSPARGKWSYEQYF.

A word on this clone: The read falls 3 residues short of the CDR3 end, and the missing part is taken from the germline J gene. This chain uses TRBV19 with TRBJ2-6; 7 bases match TRBD1. The CDR3 length is 15 residues. The V segment lost 6 bases and the J segment 2 bases; nucleotides outside the gene matches: 4. CDR1 LNHDA and CDR2 SQIVND come from the germline V gene (reference sequence). CDR3 DNA, as far as it was read: TGTGCCAGTAGCATCGACAGGGCTGGGGCCAACGTC. Amino acids: CASSIDRAGANV. The whole CDR3 region reads CASSIDRAGANVLTF.

Concerning this clone itself: The observed sequence ends 3 residues before the CDR3 terminus, with the missing tail filled in from the germline J gene. This chain uses TRBV7-6 with TRBJ1-1, with TRBD1 as a possible D gene (5 bases). The CDR3 has 15 amino acids. V was pared by 5 bases and J by 2 bases, with 15 bases between. From germline, CDR1 is SGHVS and CDR2 FNYEAQ. The sequenced CDR3 bases are TGTGCCAGCAGCCCCTCCCCCAGGGATAACACTGAA. Translating gives CASSPSPRDNTE. The entire CDR3 protein is CASSPSPRDNTEAFF.

This clone is classed as medium-sized (0.01 to 0.1%) by frequency. The read terminates 3 residues before the CDR3 end, so the remaining end is supplied by the germline J gene. This chain connects TRBV2 to TRBJ2-3; 7 nucleotides agree with TRBD2. The CDR3 is 16 amino acids. In germline, CDR1 is SNHLY, CDR2 FYNNEI. V trimming: 0 bases; J trimming: 3 bases; junction bases outside the gene matches: 6. Partial CDR3 DNA: TGTGCCAGCAGTGAAGCATGGCGGGAGCGAACAGATACG. Protein product: CASSEAWRERTDT. Given in full, the CDR3 is CASSEAWRERTDTQYF.

Details on this clone: The read terminates 3 residues before the CDR3 end, so the remaining end is supplied by the germline J gene. The V gene is TRBV18, the J gene TRBJ1-1; TRBD1 is a possible D gene (5 bases). CDR3 length: 16 amino acids. The V end was cut by 3 bases, the J end by 4 bases, with 18 bases between. CDR1 KGHSH and CDR2 LQKENI come from the germline V gene. The CDR3 loop is CASSPGLSKGITEAFF. The sequenced part of the CDR3 DNA is TGTGCCAGCTCACCGGGACTAAGTAAAGGGATCACTGAA.

Incomplete CDR3 DNA: TGTGCCTGGAACCCCGGACAGGGCACTGAA. It specifies CAWNPGQGTE. The CDR3 in full is CAWNPGQGTEAFF. This chain links TRBV30 with TRBJ1-1; 8 bases fit TRBD1. With the read ending 3 residues before the CDR3 end, the germline J gene is used to fill in that end. This CDR3 region has 13 residues. Germline loops: CDR1 GTSNPN, CDR2 SVGIG (reference sequence). With V trimmed by 4 bases and J by 4 bases, 5 bases remained unmatched.

Comments on this clone: The CDR3 end lies 3 residues beyond the end of the read and is filled in from the germline J gene. The chain uses TRBV5-1 and TRBJ1-2; TRBD1 might be the D (5 bases). Germline V gene sequence: CDR1 SGHRS, CDR2 YFSETQ. The CDR3 covers 12 residues. V was shortened by 1 base and J by 6 bases, with 7 bases between the two germline ends. The CDR3 protein is CASSLQGDGYTF. The part of the CDR3 DNA that was read is TGCGCCAGCAGCTTGCAGGGAGATGGC. The variable domain in full, completed from reference TRBV5-1 and TRBJ1-2, reads KAGVTQTPRYLIKTRGQQVTLSCSPISGHRSVSWYQQTPGQGLQFLFEYFSETQRNKGNFPGRFSGRQFSNSRSEMNVSTLELGDSALYLCASSLQGDGYTFGSGTRLTVV.

Comment on this clone: At one of its ends the junction is not consistent with the germline gene, which may arise from a read error. The read ends 3 residues shy of where the CDR3 ends; the end is completed using the germline J gene. The chain recombines TRBV4-2 with TRBJ1-6; 9 bases are shared with TRBD1. The CDR3 totals 16 residues. Germline loops: CDR1 LGHNA, CDR2 YNFKEQ. CDR3 amino acids: CASSQDSTGGDSPLHF. CDR3 DNA, as far as it was read: TGCGCCAGCAGCCAAGATAGTACAGGGGGCGATTCACCC.